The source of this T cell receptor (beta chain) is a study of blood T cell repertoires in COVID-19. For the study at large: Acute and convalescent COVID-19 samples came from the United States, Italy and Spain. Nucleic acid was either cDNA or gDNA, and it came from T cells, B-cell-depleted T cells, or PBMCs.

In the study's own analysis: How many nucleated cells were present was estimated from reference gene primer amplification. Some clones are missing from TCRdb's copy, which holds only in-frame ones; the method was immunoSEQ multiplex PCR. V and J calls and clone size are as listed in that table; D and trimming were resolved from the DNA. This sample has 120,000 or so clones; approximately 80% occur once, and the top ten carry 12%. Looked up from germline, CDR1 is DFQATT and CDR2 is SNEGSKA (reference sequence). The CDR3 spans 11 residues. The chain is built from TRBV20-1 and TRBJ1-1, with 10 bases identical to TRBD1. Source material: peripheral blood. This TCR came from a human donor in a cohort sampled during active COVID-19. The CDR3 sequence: CRGQGGTEAFF. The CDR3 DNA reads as TGCAGAGGACAGGGGGGGACTGAAGCTTTCTTT.